One and the same sample provided the 32 T cell receptor beta chains below, sequenced in a study of CD8 T cells in Susac syndrome. An amount of RNA that ranged from roughly 0.5 to 1 ug was reverse transcribed with random hexamers. TCRdb ran MiXCR on the immunoSEQ multiplex PCR reads and lists one entry per CDR3 protein. This repertoire shows about 180,000 distinct CDR3 sequences, roughly 94% found once; its top ten account for 0.085% to 0.1%. Sample: CD4+ T cells from PBMCs. All receptors derive from a human donor with Susac syndrome.

This chain links TRBV9 with TRBJ2-4; D is unresolved. CDR3 length equals 14 residues. V lost 4 bases, J lost 1 base, and 9 bases lay in between. Germline V CDR1 and CDR2: SGDLS, YYNGEE. The CDR3 protein is CASSSSRAKNIQYF. The CDR3 coding sequence is TGTGCCAGCAGCTCGTCGCGTGCCAAAAACATTCAGTACTTC.

The V gene is TRBV7-9, the J gene TRBJ2-1, with 9 bases matching TRBD2. The CDR3 has 14 amino acids. The V gene's germline CDR1 is SEHNR and CDR2 FQNEAQ (reference sequence). Trimming took 6 bases from V and 5 from J; bases not matched to a gene: 5. CDR3 bases: TGTGCCAGCAGGGGGGGACTAGCCCACAATGAGCAGTTCTTC. Residues: CASRGGLAHNEQFF.

This sequence joins TRBV20-1 and TRBJ1-1, with D unclear. The CDR3 loop spans 14 amino acids. Germline V gives CDR1 DFQATT, CDR2 SNEGSKA (reference sequence). The ends were cut back, 2 bases at V and 1 base at J, with 11 bases in the middle. CDR3 region: CSARPPRPNTEAFF. The CDR3 region has the DNA TGCAGTGCTAGACCCCCGCGGCCGAACACTGAAGCTTTCTTT.

This rearrangement joins TRBV19 to TRBJ2-3; 7 bases are a match to TRBD1. Germline V gene sequence: CDR1 LNHDA, CDR2 SQIVND (reference sequence). The V segment lost 3 bases and the J segment 10 bases; nucleotides outside the gene matches: 1. This CDR3 is 11 amino acids long. The CDR3 protein is CASSIGTAQYF. For the CDR3, the DNA is TGTGCCAGTAGTATCGGGACAGCGCAGTATTTT. Supplemented by reference TRBV19 and TRBJ2-3, the full variable domain reads DGGITQSPKYLFRKEGQNVTLSCEQNLNHDAMYWYRQDPGQGLRLIYYSQIVNDFQKGDIAEGYSVSREKKESFPLTVTSAQKNPTAFYLCASSIGTAQYFGPGTRLTVL.

This clonotype has only one observation. This chain links TRBV10-3 with TRBJ2-5, with D possibly TRBD2 on 5 matching bases. Trimming took 3 bases from V and 0 from J, leaving 11 bases between them. The CDR3 length is 15 residues. The germline CDR1 and CDR2 sequences are ENHRY and SYGVKD. As DNA, the CDR3 is TGTGCCATCAGTGAAAGAGGAGGTGACCAAGAGACCCAGTACTTC. Protein product: CAISERGGDQETQYF.

The rearrangement uses TRBV20-1 and TRBJ1-1, with D maybe TRBD1 (6 bases). This CDR3 is built from 13 residues. Looked up from germline, CDR1 is DFQATT and CDR2 is SNEGSKA (reference sequence). V was clipped by 3 bases and J by 4 bases, with 12 bases between them. CDR3 residues: CSARSGGGTEAFF. CDR3 DNA: TGCAGTGCTAGGTCTGGGGGCGGCACTGAAGCTTTCTTT.

The chain employs TRBV20-1 and TRBJ1-4; TRBD1 aligns across 8 bases. CDR1 and CDR2 from the germline V gene are DFQATT and SNEGSKA (reference sequence). The CDR3 is 12 residues long. The J segment lost 7 bases and the V segment lost 5 bases, leaving 3 bases of the junction unmatched. CDR3 region: CSASGQGEKLFF. The CDR3 nucleotides are TGCAGTGCTTCCGGACAGGGTGAAAAACTGTTTTTT.

The chain combines TRBV7-9 with TRBJ1-4; 7 nucleotides match TRBD1. Trimming at V came to 11 bases and at J to 7 bases, leaving 10 bases not matched to a gene. Germline V gene sequence: CDR1 SEHNR, CDR2 FQNEAQ (reference sequence). The CDR3 consists of 13 residues. CDR3 sequence reads: CAGERGPGEKLFF. The CDR3 coding sequence is TGTGCCGGGGAGAGGGGGCCAGGTGAAAAACTGTTTTTT.

This chain joins TRBV29-1 and TRBJ2-7, with D unresolved. The germline V gene has CDR1 SQVTM and CDR2 ANQGSEA. V was trimmed by 0 bases and J by 6 bases, leaving 6 bases between them. This CDR3 has 11 residues. The CDR3: CSVEDFGEQYF. As DNA, the CDR3 is TGCAGCGTTGAAGATTTTGGCGAGCAGTACTTC.

The chain has TRBV7-8 and TRBJ1-5, with a tentative D call TRBD1 (6 bases). This CDR3 has 13 residues. Looked up from germline, CDR1 is SGHVS and CDR2 is FQNEAQ. Trimming took off 5 bases at V and 6 bases at J, with 11 bases between the two ends. The CDR3 DNA sequence: TGTGCCAGCAGCCACAGGGTGGGTCAGCCCCAGCATTTT. Its translation is CASSHRVGQPQHF.

This chain links TRBV28 with TRBJ2-7; D may be TRBD2 (6 bases). This CDR3 is built from 14 residues. V was shortened by 6 bases and J by 4 bases, with 16 bases between the two germline ends. Germline CDR1 reads MDHEN; CDR2 reads SYDVKM. In DNA form, the CDR3 reads TGTGCCAGCAGCCTCCTGTTGGGGGGTTACGAGCAGTACTTC. Protein sequence: CASSLLLGGYEQYF.

The CDR3: CSASLAGSYEQYF. The CDR3 DNA reads TGCAGTGCTAGCCTAGCGGGATCCTACGAGCAGTACTTC. The chain employs TRBV20-1 and TRBJ2-7, with 9 positions matching TRBD2. CDR3 length: 13 residues. The J segment lost 1 base and the V segment lost 3 bases, leaving 1 base of the junction unmatched. Germline V gives CDR1 DFQATT, CDR2 SNEGSKA (reference sequence).

This rearrangement joins TRBV20-1 to TRBJ1-2; TRBD1 matches at 7 bases. The V and J ends lost 5 bases and 7 bases, in that order; junction bases with no gene match: 7. The CDR3 runs 12 residues. Germline lookup yields CDR1 DFQATT and CDR2 SNEGSKA (reference sequence). This CDR3 is CSAEQGWGGYTF. DNA of the CDR3: TGCAGTGCTGAACAGGGGTGGGGTGGCTACACCTTC.

The V and J genes are TRBV28 and TRBJ2-1, with 14 bases identical to TRBD2. CDR3 length equals 16 residues. CDR1 and CDR2 (germline): MDHEN, SYDVKM. Losses at the gene ends were 6 bases for V and 8 bases for J; bases not matched to a gene: 9. The DNA for the CDR3 is TGTGCCAGCAGATACGCCGGACTAGCGGGAGGTGATGAGCAGTTCTTC. It encodes CASRYAGLAGGDEQFF.

The chain has TRBV27 and TRBJ2-1, with TRBD2 matching over 11 bases. The ends lost 2 bases at V and 7 bases at J; junction bases unmatched: 13. Germline lookup yields CDR1 MNHEY and CDR2 SMNVEV (reference sequence). The CDR3 loop spans 18 amino acids. The CDR3 sequence: CASSLRPLRLAGWNEQFF. DNA of the CDR3: TGTGCCAGCAGTTTAAGACCCCTCCGACTAGCGGGATGGAATGAGCAGTTCTTC.

The DNA for the CDR3 is TGTGCCAGCATGGTAGCGGGCACCTACGAGCAGTACTTC. It codes for CASMVAGTYEQYF. J is TRBJ2-7 and V is TRBV6-2 or TRBV6-3, with TRBD2 identical over 7 bases. The CDR3 runs to 13 residues. The germline V gene encodes CDR1 MNHEY and CDR2 SVGEGT. Unmatched junction bases numbered 5, after V lost 7 bases and J lost 2 bases.

This sequence joins TRBV19 and TRBJ2-3; a weak D match, TRBD2 (6 bases). Germline V CDR1 and CDR2: LNHDA, SQIVND (reference sequence). The CDR3 spans 15 residues. Deletions cut 5 bases from V and 2 bases from J, with 14 bases between. CDR3 nucleotides: TGTGCCAGTAGTGAACTCGGCGGGGCCACAGATACGCAGTATTTT. It encodes CASSELGGATDTQYF.

The V gene is TRBV10-3, the J gene TRBJ2-5; a possible D gene is TRBD2 (7 bases). The length of the CDR3 is 13 residues. The V end lost 2 bases, the J end lost 4 bases, and 8 bases lay between the germline ends. The germline CDR1 and CDR2 sequences are ENHRY and SYGVKD. The CDR3 nucleotides read TGTGCCATCAGTGAGAGGGGGGGAGAGACCCAGTACTTC. This sequence encodes CAISERGGETQYF.

V usage is TRBV12-3 or TRBV12-4 and J usage is TRBJ2-3; D ambiguous. The CDR3 spans 12 residues. Between the trimmed V and J ends, which lost 3 bases and 5 bases, there was a span of 6 bases. The CDR3 spells CASSFLKDTQYF. The CDR3 DNA reads as TGTGCCAGCAGTTTCCTGAAAGATACGCAGTATTTT.

The CDR3 region has the DNA TGTGCCAGCTCAACTCAAGAAGCAGATACGCAGTATTTT. This gives the protein CASSTQEADTQYF. V usage is TRBV18 and J usage is TRBJ2-3; no definite D call. The length of the CDR3 is 13 residues. Germline lookup yields CDR1 KGHSH and CDR2 LQKENI. V lost 5 bases to trimming and J lost 4 bases, with 10 bases between them.

The gene calls are TRBV5-5 and TRBJ1-1, with D perhaps matching TRBD1 (5 bases). Germline V gene sequence: CDR1 SGHKS, CDR2 YYEKEE (reference sequence). This CDR3 comprises 12 residues. Trimming pared 4 bases from V and 6 bases from J, leaving 10 bases between. The CDR3 DNA sequence: TGTGCCAGCAGCCCGGGGGTGGCTGAAGCTTTCTTT. Amino acid sequence: CASSPGVAEAFF.

The chain employs TRBV4-3 and TRBJ2-1; weak D call: TRBD1 (5 bases). In germline, CDR1 is LGHNA, CDR2 YSLEER. The CDR3 consists of 13 residues. V was shortened by 0 bases and J by 8 bases, with 8 bases between the two germline ends. The CDR3 is CASSQDPRDEQFF. For the CDR3, the DNA is TGCGCCAGCAGCCAAGATCCCAGGGATGAGCAGTTCTTC.

This chain connects TRBV7-9 to TRBJ2-1; the D is unclear. The length of the CDR3 is 15 residues. Germline V gene data show CDR1 as SEHNR and CDR2 as FQNEAQ (reference sequence). V was cut by 3 bases and J by 9 bases, with 18 bases left in between. The CDR3 DNA reads TGTGCCAGCAGCTTTGGACCTACCGCCTTTGGTGAGCAGTTCTTC. Translated, it gives CASSFGPTAFGEQFF.

This sequence joins TRBV2 and TRBJ2-3; either TRBD1 or TRBD2 may supply D (5 bases each). The CDR3 has 15 residues. Germline CDR1 reads SNHLY; CDR2 reads FYNNEI. The V end lost 9 bases, the J end lost 0 bases, and 16 bases lay between the germline ends. CDR3 DNA: TGTGCCAGTACCAATCCGGGGCGAAGCACAGATACGCAGTATTTT. Residues: CASTNPGRSTDTQYF.

V is TRBV24-1 and J is TRBJ2-3; D may be TRBD1 (5 bases). Germline CDR1 is KGHDR and CDR2 is SFDVKD. This CDR3 contains 16 residues. The germline V and J ends were trimmed by 5 bases and 0 bases, with 14 bases remaining between them. CDR3: CATSGPQGTSTDTQYF. The CDR3 bases are TGTGCCACCAGTGGGCCCCAGGGAACGAGCACAGATACGCAGTATTTT.

The V and J genes are TRBV7-2 and TRBJ2-7; TRBD2 matches 9 bases. V gave up 8 bases and J gave up 3 bases; unmatched junction bases: 5. The V gene's germline CDR1 is SGHTA and CDR2 FQGNSA. The CDR3 has 13 residues. CDR3 sequence reads: CASRGGAGYEQYF. In DNA, the CDR3 is TGTGCCAGCCGCGGGGGGGCAGGCTACGAGCAGTACTTC. The full variable domain, completed using reference TRBV7-2 and TRBJ2-7, is GAGVSQSPSNKVTEKGKDVELRCDPISGHTALYWYRQSLGQGLEFLIYFQGNSAPDKSGLPSDRFSAERTGGSVSTLTIQRTQQEDSAVYLCASRGGAGYEQYFGPGTRLTVT.

This chain links TRBV4-1 with TRBJ2-1; D not resolved. This CDR3 comprises 17 residues. Germline-derived CDR1 and CDR2 are MGHRA and YSYEKL. Trimming took 1 base from V and 0 from J, leaving 13 bases between them. The CDR3 DNA is TGCGCCAGCAGCCAAGTAGATCTGGGCTTCTCCTACAATGAGCAGTTCTTC. Residues: CASSQVDLGFSYNEQFF.

J is TRBJ2-3 and V is TRBV28; D gene uncertain. CDR1 is MDHEN, CDR2 SYDVKM, per germline. This CDR3 is 12 amino acids long. Trimming removed 3 bases at V and 2 bases at J, with 3 bases between. The CDR3 DNA sequence: TGTGCCAGCAGTTTTTTCACAGATACGCAGTATTTT. Protein sequence: CASSFFTDTQYF.

The chain couples TRBV7-2 to TRBJ2-2, with D maybe TRBD1 (5 bases). V lost 6 bases, J lost 0 bases, and 11 bases lay in between. Germline values: CDR1 SGHTA, CDR2 FQGNSA. This CDR3 has 15 residues. As DNA, the CDR3 is TGTGCCAGCAGGGGAAGGGGCGCGAACACCGGGGAGCTGTTTTTT. Its protein is CASRGRGANTGELFF. The whole variable domain, remainder taken from reference TRBV7-2 and TRBJ2-2, is GAGVSQSPSNKVTEKGKDVELRCDPISGHTALYWYRQSLGQGLEFLIYFQGNSAPDKSGLPSDRFSAERTGGSVSTLTIQRTQQEDSAVYLCASRGRGANTGELFFGEGSRLTVL.

This chain connects TRBV13 to TRBJ1-1, with 8 bases that match TRBD1. From germline, CDR1 is PRHDT and CDR2 FYEKMQ (reference sequence). This CDR3 spans 14 amino acids. V lost 4 bases and J lost 5; bases outside the gene matches: 6. The DNA for the CDR3 is TGTGCCAGCAGCTACGACAGGGGAGGGACTGAAGCTTTCTTT. Its translation is CASSYDRGGTEAFF.

The chain employs TRBV10-1 and TRBJ2-7; D is uncertain. Germline-derived CDR1 and CDR2 are WNHNN and SYGVQD (reference sequence). The length of the CDR3 is 13 residues. V was cut by 0 bases and J by 5 bases, with 8 bases left in between. CDR3 amino acids: CASSESTVDEQYF. The CDR3 DNA reads as TGCGCCAGCAGTGAGTCGACTGTGGACGAGCAGTACTTC.

The rearrangement joins TRBV5-1 to TRBJ1-2, with a possible D match to TRBD1 (5 bases). The V end was cut by 2 bases, the J end by 8 bases, with 19 bases between. From germline, CDR1 is SGHRS and CDR2 YFSETQ. The CDR3 is 15 residues long. The CDR3 nucleotides are TGCGCCAGCAGCTTAGGGGAGCGCCTTGGCAGGGGCTACACCTTC. Translation: CASSLGERLGRGYTF. The entire variable domain, with the rest obtained from reference TRBV5-1 and TRBJ1-2, is as follows: KAGVTQTPRYLIKTRGQQVTLSCSPISGHRSVSWYQQTPGQGLQFLFEYFSETQRNKGNFPGRFSGRQFSNSRSEMNVSTLELGDSALYLCASSLGERLGRGYTFGSGTRLTVV.